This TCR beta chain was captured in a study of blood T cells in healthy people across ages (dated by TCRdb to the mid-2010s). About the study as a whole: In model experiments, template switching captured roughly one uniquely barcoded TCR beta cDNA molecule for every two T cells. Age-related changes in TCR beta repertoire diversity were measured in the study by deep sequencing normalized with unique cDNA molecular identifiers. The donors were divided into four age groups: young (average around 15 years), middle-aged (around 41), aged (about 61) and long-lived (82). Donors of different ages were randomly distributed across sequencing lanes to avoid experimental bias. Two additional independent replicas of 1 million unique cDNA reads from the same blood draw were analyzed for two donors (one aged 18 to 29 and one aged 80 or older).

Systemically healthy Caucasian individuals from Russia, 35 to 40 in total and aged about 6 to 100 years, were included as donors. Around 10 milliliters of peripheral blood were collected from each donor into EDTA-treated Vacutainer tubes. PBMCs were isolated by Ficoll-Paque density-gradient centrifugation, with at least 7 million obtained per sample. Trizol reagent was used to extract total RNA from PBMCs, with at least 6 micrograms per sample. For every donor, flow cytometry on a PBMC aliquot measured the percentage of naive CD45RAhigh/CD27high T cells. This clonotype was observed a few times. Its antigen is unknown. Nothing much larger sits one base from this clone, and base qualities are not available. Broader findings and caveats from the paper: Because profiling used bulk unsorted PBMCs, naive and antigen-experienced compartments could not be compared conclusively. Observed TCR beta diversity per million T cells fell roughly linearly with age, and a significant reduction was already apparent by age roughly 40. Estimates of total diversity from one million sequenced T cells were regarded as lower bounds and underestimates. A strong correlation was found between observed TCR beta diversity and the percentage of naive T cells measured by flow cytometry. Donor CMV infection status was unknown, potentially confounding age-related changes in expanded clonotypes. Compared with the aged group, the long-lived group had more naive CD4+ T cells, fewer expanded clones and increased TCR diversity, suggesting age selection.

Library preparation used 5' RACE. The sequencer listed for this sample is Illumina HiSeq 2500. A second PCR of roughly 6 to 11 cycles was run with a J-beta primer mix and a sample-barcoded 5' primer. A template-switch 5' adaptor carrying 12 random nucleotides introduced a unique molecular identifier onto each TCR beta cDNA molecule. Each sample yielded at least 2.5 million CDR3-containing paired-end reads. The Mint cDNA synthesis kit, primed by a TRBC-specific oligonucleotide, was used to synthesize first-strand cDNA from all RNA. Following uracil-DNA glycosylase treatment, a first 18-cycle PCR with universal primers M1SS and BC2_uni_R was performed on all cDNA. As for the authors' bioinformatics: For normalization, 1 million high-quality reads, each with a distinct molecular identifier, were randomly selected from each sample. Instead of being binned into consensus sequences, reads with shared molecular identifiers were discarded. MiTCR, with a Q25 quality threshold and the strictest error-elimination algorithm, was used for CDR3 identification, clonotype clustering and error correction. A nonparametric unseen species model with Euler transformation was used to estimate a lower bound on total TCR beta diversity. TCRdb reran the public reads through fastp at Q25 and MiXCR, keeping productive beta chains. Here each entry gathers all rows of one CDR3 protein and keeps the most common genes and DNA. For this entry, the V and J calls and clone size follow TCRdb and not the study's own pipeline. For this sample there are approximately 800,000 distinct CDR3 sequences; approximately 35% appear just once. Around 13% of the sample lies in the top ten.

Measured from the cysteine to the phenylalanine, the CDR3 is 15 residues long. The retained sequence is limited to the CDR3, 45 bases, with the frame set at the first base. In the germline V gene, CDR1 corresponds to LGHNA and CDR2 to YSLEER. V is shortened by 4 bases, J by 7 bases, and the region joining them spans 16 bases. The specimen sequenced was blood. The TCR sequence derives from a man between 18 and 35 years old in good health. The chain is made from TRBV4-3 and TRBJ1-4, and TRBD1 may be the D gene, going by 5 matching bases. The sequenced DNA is TGCGCCAGCAGCCCGGGCGGGGACGGCCGTGAAAAACTGTTTTTT. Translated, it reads CASSPGGDGREKLFF.